The 6 T cell receptor beta chains listed next were all sequenced from one sample in a study of control samples from healthy donors and cancer patients (TCRdb year 2020). Library preparation used the immunoSEQ multiplex PCR assay. The immuneACCESS repertoire file appears here via TCRdb, limited to in-frame rearrangements. These files lack a portion of the clones; in checked studies, under half of the deficit traces to unresolved V genes, and the cause of the others is not known. The sample contains 110,000 or so clones, more than 75% of them found a single time. The top ten constitute around 10% of the sample. Sample: blood. These receptors came from a man aged 30-40 years in good health.

The chain links TRBV7-2 to TRBJ2-3; D call uncertain. Trimming cost V 2 bases and J 2 bases, with 8 bases left between them. The germline CDR1 and CDR2 sequences are SGHTA and FQGNSA. The CDR3 sequence is 14 residues long. CDR3 coding DNA: TGTGCCAGCAGCTTAAAGGGCATCACAGATACGCAGTATTTT. This translates into CASSLKGITDTQYF.

This clone was recorded a few times. The chain has TRBV12-3 or TRBV12-4 and TRBJ2-7, with D uncertain. This CDR3 is 13 amino acids long. Trimming cost V 2 bases and J 0 bases, with 5 bases left between them. As DNA, the CDR3 is TGTGCCAGCAGTTTAAGTGTCTCCTACGAGCAGTACTTC. Protein product: CASSLSVSYEQYF.

The CDR3 loop reads CASSEAGGVRDTQYF. The CDR3 DNA reads as TGTGCCAGCAGTGAAGCGGGGGGAGTTAGAGATACGCAGTATTTT. The chain has TRBV25-1 and TRBJ2-3, with 8 bases fitting TRBD2. V lost 2 bases and J lost 5; bases outside the gene matches: 6. The CDR3 has 15 amino acids. The germline V gene has CDR1 MGHDK and CDR2 SYGVNS. The full variable domain, in which reference TRBV25-1 and TRBJ2-3 provide the parts outside the CDR3, is EADIYQTPRYLVIGTGKKITLECSQTMGHDKMYWYQQDPGMELHLIHYSYGVNSTEKGDLSSESTVSRIRTEHFPLTLESARPSHTSQYLCASSEAGGVRDTQYFGPGTRLTVL.

The rearrangement joins TRBV6-5 to TRBJ1-2, with 8 bases matching TRBD1. V lost 8 bases to trimming and J lost 8 bases; unmatched junction nucleotides: 7. The germline V gene has CDR1 MNHEY and CDR2 SVGAGI. The CDR3 has 12 residues. Here the CDR3 reads CASGRQGPGYTF. The CDR3 bases are TGTGCCAGCGGGAGACAGGGGCCCGGCTACACCTTC.

The chain has TRBV9 and TRBJ2-5; possible D gene TRBD2, 6 bases. From germline, CDR1 is SGDLS and CDR2 YYNGEE. The CDR3 consists of 16 residues. Between the trimmed V and J ends, which lost 4 bases and 2 bases, there was a span of 18 bases. CDR3: CASSLFTGGTQETQYF. CDR3 DNA: TGTGCCAGCAGCCTTTTTACCGGGGGAACACAAGAGACCCAGTACTTC.

This clone was found once. This chain uses TRBV6-4 with TRBJ2-1; 8 bases line up with TRBD2. V dropped 5 bases and J dropped 2; count of bases not matched to a gene: 8. CDR3 length equals 16 residues. Per germline, CDR1 MRHNA and CDR2 SNTAGT. As DNA, the CDR3 is TGTGCCAGCAGTTACGATAGCGGGGAGACCTACAATGAGCAGTTCTTC. Its protein is CASSYDSGETYNEQFF.